Each of the 30 T cell receptor beta chains below was sequenced from the same sample in a study of T cell responses to AZD1222 COVID-19 vaccine. Profiling relied on immunoSEQ multiplex PCR, and the TCRdb table lists in-frame clones only, not all of them. Altogether approximately 100,000 clones are present, roughly 86% being singletons, with the ten largest covering around 4.6%. Sequencing used peripheral blood, obtained 28 days after the second AZD1222 dose. Every receptor here comes from an adult who received the AZD1222 COVID-19 vaccine.

The CDR3 DNA is TGTGCCAGCGGGGGTGAAGCGGGAGGGATCACAGATACGCAGTATTTT. This sequence encodes CASGGEAGGITDTQYF. The rearrangement uses TRBV12-1 and TRBJ2-3; the table calls TRBD2, which could not be checked here. TRBV12-1 is termed a pseudogene. The CDR3 totals 16 residues.

This chain joins TRBV30 and TRBJ2-3, with 8 bases that match TRBD2. Trimming cost V 0 bases and J 2 bases; bases outside gene matches: 7. The CDR3 is 16 residues long. Germline V gene lookup returns CDR1 GTSNPN and CDR2 SVGIG (reference sequence). The CDR3 loop reads CAWSVLSGTHTDTQYF. The CDR3 bases are TGTGCCTGGAGTGTACTTAGCGGGACCCACACAGATACGCAGTATTTT.

The chain employs TRBV9 and TRBJ2-1; D may be TRBD1 or TRBD2 (5 bases each). V was trimmed by 0 bases and J by 8 bases, leaving 9 bases between them. From germline, CDR1 is SGDLS and CDR2 YYNGEE. The length of the CDR3 is 13 residues. For the CDR3, the DNA is TGTGCCAGCAGCGTAGTAAGAGGGGATGAGCAGTTCTTC. It translates to CASSVVRGDEQFF.

The chain couples TRBV6-5 to TRBJ2-7; the D call may be TRBD1 or TRBD2 (6 bases each). V lost 4 bases and J lost 11, with 21 bases in between. This CDR3 contains 14 residues. Germline V lookup: CDR1 MNHEY, CDR2 SVGAGI. CDR3 nucleotide sequence: TGTGCCAGCAGTTCCAGGGGAGGCCCTCGAGAGGAGTACTTC. It is translated as CASSSRGGPREEYF.

The chain couples TRBV11-2 to TRBJ1-6; D uncertain. The CDR3 consists of 13 residues. V lost 4 bases, J lost 9 bases, and 10 bases lay in between. CDR1 and CDR2 (germline): SGHAT, FQNNGV. CDR3 bases: TGTGCCAGCAGCTCCACGTTTAGTTCACCCCTCCACTTT. This encodes CASSSTFSSPLHF.

This clone was recorded a few times. This chain connects TRBV19 to TRBJ2-7, with 11 bases fitting TRBD1. Germline-derived CDR1 and CDR2 are LNHDA and SQIVND (reference sequence). V shed 2 bases and J 4 bases; nucleotides not matched to a gene: 4. There are 15 residues in the CDR3. The CDR3 sequence: CASSITGTGGYEQYF. CDR3 coding DNA: TGTGCCAGTAGTATAACCGGGACAGGGGGATACGAGCAGTACTTC.

The rearrangement uses TRBV15 and TRBJ1-1, with 8 positions matching TRBD1. Losses at the gene ends were 9 bases for V and 3 bases for J; bases not matched to a gene: 12. The CDR3 contains 15 residues. Germline CDR1 LNHNV, CDR2 YYDKDF (reference sequence). CDR3 in amino acids: CATSRTGRGDTEAFF. In DNA, the CDR3 is TGTGCCACTTCCCGGACAGGGCGAGGGGACACTGAAGCTTTCTTT.

This chain joins TRBV19 and TRBJ1-3, with TRBD1 identical over 8 bases. V was pared by 3 bases and J by 0 bases, with 16 bases of the junction left unmatched. The CDR3 consists of 20 residues. Germline loops: CDR1 LNHDA, CDR2 SQIVND (reference sequence). CDR3 in amino acids: CASSIPFGQGYTGSGNTIYF. The CDR3 nucleotides are TGTGCCAGTAGTATCCCCTTCGGACAGGGATATACGGGCTCTGGAAACACCATATATTTT. The full variable domain, its missing parts supplied by reference TRBV19 and TRBJ1-3, is DGGITQSPKYLFRKEGQNVTLSCEQNLNHDAMYWYRQDPGQGLRLIYYSQIVNDFQKGDIAEGYSVSREKKESFPLTVTSAQKNPTAFYLCASSIPFGQGYTGSGNTIYFGEGSWLTVV.

This clone was detected once. The chain has TRBV9 and TRBJ2-5; 9 bases match TRBD1. Germline CDR1 is SGDLS and CDR2 is YYNGEE. The V segment lost 1 base and the J segment 4 bases; nucleotides outside the gene matches: 5. The CDR3 spans 15 residues. CDR3 region: CASSVQPGQGETQYF. The CDR3 region has the DNA TGTGCCAGCAGCGTACAACCGGGACAGGGAGAGACCCAGTACTTC.

The gene calls are TRBV28 and TRBJ2-7; 10 bases fit TRBD2. Germline V lookup: CDR1 MDHEN, CDR2 SYDVKM. This CDR3 is built from 13 residues. The trim removed 6 bases at V and 7 bases at J, leaving 6 bases unmatched. This chain's CDR3 is CASSKGLAYEQYF. CDR3 nucleotides: TGTGCCAGCAGCAAGGGACTAGCGTATGAGCAGTACTTC.

The genes are TRBV18 and TRBJ2-7; 11 bases line up with TRBD2. The CDR3 length is 20 residues. CDR1 and CDR2 from the germline V gene are KGHSH and LQKENI. V was clipped by 4 bases and J by 3 bases; unmatched bases: 20. CDR3 bases: TGTGCCAGCTCACTCGCCCGACTAGCGGGATCGGGAAGGGGAAACTACGAGCAGTACTTC. Amino acids: CASSLARLAGSGRGNYEQYF. Looking up the rest from reference TRBV18 and TRBJ2-7 gives the full variable domain: NAGVMQNPRHLVRRRGQEARLRCSPMKGHSHVYWYRQLPEEGLKFMVYLQKENIIDESGMPKERFSAEFPKEGPSILRIQQVVRGDSAAYFCASSLARLAGSGRGNYEQYFGPGTRLTVT.

In nucleotides, the CDR3 is TGTGCCAGCAGTGAAGGTGTTCTTCCTAATGAAAAACTGTTTTTT. Encoded protein: CASSEGVLPNEKLFF. V and J are TRBV2 and TRBJ1-4; D ambiguous. Per the germline V gene, CDR1 is SNHLY and CDR2 is FYNNEI. Trimming stripped 1 base from V and 3 bases from J, with 9 bases between. CDR3 length: 15 amino acids.

The rearrangement links TRBV19 to TRBJ1-2, with TRBD1 as a possible D gene (6 bases). The V gene's germline CDR1 is LNHDA and CDR2 SQIVND (reference sequence). V was cut by 7 bases and J by 4 bases, with 19 bases left in between. CDR3 length equals 15 residues. The CDR3 coding sequence is TGTGCCAGTACCATTCCCGACAGGTCCTTCTATGGCTACACCTTC. It is translated as CASTIPDRSFYGYTF.

This chain joins TRBV28 and TRBJ2-3; D may be TRBD2 (5 bases). The germline V gene has CDR1 MDHEN and CDR2 SYDVKM. Between the trimmed V and J ends, which lost 1 base and 4 bases, there was a span of 6 bases. The CDR3 totals 13 residues. The CDR3 DNA reads as TGTGCCAGCAGTTTATTGGGAGCAGATACGCAGTATTTT. Protein: CASSLLGADTQYF.

This clone was observed a handful of times. The chain carries TRBV10-3 and TRBJ2-1; possibly TRBD1 for D (5 bases). Germline assignment: CDR1 ENHRY and CDR2 SYGVKD. The germline V and J ends were trimmed by 6 bases and 0 bases, with 18 bases remaining between them. This CDR3 has 17 residues. The CDR3: CAIRMTDEKSSYNEQFF. In DNA form, the CDR3 reads TGTGCCATCAGGATGACAGACGAGAAAAGCTCCTACAATGAGCAGTTCTTC.

The chain has TRBV7-9 and TRBJ2-1; 9 bases align to TRBD2. The CDR3 consists of 16 residues. With V trimmed by 8 bases and J by 4 bases, 12 bases remained unmatched. Germline V gene sequence: CDR1 SEHNR, CDR2 FQNEAQ (reference sequence). CDR3 loop: CASLRLAGGIYNEQFF. CDR3 in DNA: TGTGCCAGCCTACGGTTGGCGGGAGGGATATACAATGAGCAGTTCTTC.

The CDR3 sequence: CASSQDGSSTYGYTF. DNA for the CDR3: TGTGCCAGCAGCCAAGATGGCTCGTCCACCTATGGCTACACCTTC. This sequence joins TRBV3-1 (or the pseudogene TRBV3-2) and TRBJ1-2; D ambiguous. The CDR3 totals 15 residues. In germline, CDR1 is LGHDT, CDR2 YNNKEL (reference sequence). The V gene lost 0 bases and the J gene lost 4 bases, with 12 bases spanning the gap.

The chain uses TRBV5-1 and TRBJ1-2, with D maybe TRBD1 (6 bases). CDR1 SGHRS and CDR2 YFSETQ come from the germline V gene. V was shortened by 0 bases and J by 4 bases, with 10 bases between the two germline ends. CDR3 length equals 14 residues. The DNA of the CDR3 is TGCGCCAGCAGCTTGGGGGGACAACTCTATGGCTACACCTTC. Translation gives CASSLGGQLYGYTF. Full variable domain (outside the CDR3, taken from reference TRBV5-1 and TRBJ1-2): KAGVTQTPRYLIKTRGQQVTLSCSPISGHRSVSWYQQTPGQGLQFLFEYFSETQRNKGNFPGRFSGRQFSNSRSEMNVSTLELGDSALYLCASSLGGQLYGYTFGSGTRLTVV.

J is TRBJ1-1 and V is TRBV10-3; D is perhaps TRBD1 (5 bases). The V and J ends lost 1 base and 7 bases respectively, with 13 bases between them. The CDR3 runs 14 residues. Germline loops: CDR1 ENHRY, CDR2 SYGVKD. CDR3 coding DNA: TGTGCCATCAGTGAGTTAGACAGACTTTTTGAAGCTTTCTTT. Translated: CAISELDRLFEAFF.

This chain uses TRBV3-1 (or the pseudogene TRBV3-2) with TRBJ1-5, with TRBD1 matching 10 bases. The CDR3 extends over 14 amino acids. The ends lost 4 bases at V and 8 bases at J; junction bases unmatched: 5. Germline values: CDR1 LGHDT, CDR2 YNNKEL (reference sequence). The CDR3 bases are TGTGCCAGCAGCCCCCGACAGGGGGCTGAGCCCCAGCATTTT. Protein product: CASSPRQGAEPQHF.

The chain combines TRBV19 with TRBJ2-5; 7 bases are shared with TRBD1. Germline trimming cut 5 bases from V and 5 bases from J; bases unmatched to any gene: 5. Germline-derived CDR1 and CDR2 are LNHDA and SQIVND (reference sequence). The CDR3 is 13 residues long. CDR3 loop: CASSRQGLETQYF. The CDR3 bases are TGTGCCAGTAGTCGACAGGGTTTGGAGACCCAGTACTTC.

The rearrangement joins TRBV9 to TRBJ2-3, with unresolved D. Germline V CDR1 and CDR2: SGDLS, YYNGEE. Trimming left V 4 bases short and J 0 bases short, with 15 bases between. The CDR3 has 16 amino acids. CDR3 region: CASSPSALPSTDTQYF. The CDR3 DNA is TGTGCCAGCAGCCCCAGTGCACTCCCTAGCACAGATACGCAGTATTTT.

This rearrangement joins TRBV30 to TRBJ2-7; D not certain. V lost 1 base to trimming and J lost 2 bases, with 9 bases between them. The CDR3 extends over 13 amino acids. The germline V gene encodes CDR1 GTSNPN and CDR2 SVGIG (reference sequence). The CDR3 spells CAWSGRATYEQYF. DNA for the CDR3: TGTGCCTGGAGTGGACGGGCAACCTACGAGCAGTACTTC. The full variable domain, in which reference TRBV30 and TRBJ2-7 provide the parts outside the CDR3, is SQTIHQWPATLVQPVGSPLSLECTVEGTSNPNLYWYRQAAGRGLQLLFYSVGIGQISSEVPQNLSASRPQDRQFILSSKKLLLSDSGFYLCAWSGRATYEQYFGPGTRLTVT.

This clone appeared a few times. CDR3 bases: TGTGCCAGCTCACCGAGGGACAGGAAGACTGAAGCTTTCTTT. The encoded protein is CASSPRDRKTEAFF. V usage is TRBV18 and J usage is TRBJ1-1, with 8 bases fitting TRBD1. This CDR3 contains 14 residues. Germline-derived CDR1 and CDR2 are KGHSH and LQKENI. V trimming: 3 bases; J trimming: 5 bases; junction bases outside the gene matches: 5. Full variable domain (outside the CDR3, taken from reference TRBV18 and TRBJ1-1): NAGVMQNPRHLVRRRGQEARLRCSPMKGHSHVYWYRQLPEEGLKFMVYLQKENIIDESGMPKERFSAEFPKEGPSILRIQQVVRGDSAAYFCASSPRDRKTEAFFGQGTRLTVV.

This chain uses TRBV7-8 with TRBJ1-5, with D unresolved. Germline V gene data show CDR1 as SGHVS and CDR2 as FQNEAQ. Trimming removed 4 bases at V and 3 bases at J, with 4 bases between. The CDR3 spans 12 residues. In DNA, the CDR3 is TGTGCCAGCAGCTCGCTCAATCAGCCCCAGCATTTT. Translating it yields CASSSLNQPQHF.

The V gene is TRBV27, the J gene TRBJ2-2, with 11 bases aligning to TRBD2. This CDR3 is built from 16 residues. Germline V lookup: CDR1 MNHEY, CDR2 SMNVEV (reference sequence). V shed 1 base, J shed 5 bases, and the junction held 3 bases outside the gene matches. DNA for the CDR3: TGTGCCAGCAGTTTATGGCTAGCGGGAGGTACCGGGGAGCTGTTTTTT. This encodes CASSLWLAGGTGELFF.

The chain has TRBV7-2 and TRBJ1-1; possibly TRBD1 for D (5 bases). The CDR3 covers 13 residues. The V gene's germline CDR1 is SGHTA and CDR2 FQGNSA. Trimming left V 2 bases short and J 4 bases short, with 8 bases between. CDR3 protein: CASSLFGGTEAFF. CDR3 sequence (DNA): TGTGCCAGCAGCTTATTCGGGGGCACTGAAGCTTTCTTT. Full variable domain (outside the CDR3, taken from reference TRBV7-2 and TRBJ1-1): GAGVSQSPSNKVTEKGKDVELRCDPISGHTALYWYRQSLGQGLEFLIYFQGNSAPDKSGLPSDRFSAERTGGSVSTLTIQRTQQEDSAVYLCASSLFGGTEAFFGQGTRLTVV.

The chain combines TRBV6-2 or TRBV6-3 with TRBJ2-7; D gene ambiguous. The CDR3 loop spans 12 amino acids. Germline V gives CDR1 MNHEY, CDR2 SVGEGT. The V gene lost 2 bases and the J gene lost 9 bases, with 11 bases spanning the gap. The CDR3: CASSYPAWVQYF. Written as DNA, the CDR3 is TGTGCCAGCAGTTACCCAGCTTGGGTGCAGTACTTC.

The chain combines TRBV7-2 with TRBJ1-2; D remains unclear. Germline assignment: CDR1 SGHTA and CDR2 FQGNSA. Trimming pared 5 bases from V and 4 bases from J, leaving 14 bases between. This CDR3 has 14 residues. In nucleotides, the CDR3 is TGTGCCAGCAGCCCACCCCCTCCCGGCTATGGCTACACCTTC. Encoded protein: CASSPPPPGYGYTF.

The chain joins TRBV9 to TRBJ2-1; D may be TRBD1 (6 bases). The V end lost 4 bases, the J end lost 2 bases, and 16 bases lay between the germline ends. The CDR3 has 16 residues. Looked up from germline, CDR1 is SGDLS and CDR2 is YYNGEE. In nucleotides, the CDR3 is TGTGCCAGCAGCCCAGGGGCCAGGATAACCTACAATGAGCAGTTCTTC. Translated, it gives CASSPGARITYNEQFF.